Presented here are 7 T cell receptor beta chains from one specimen sequenced in a study of blood T cell repertoires in COVID-19. TCRdb keeps only in-frame clones here, not all; method: immunoSEQ multiplex PCR. The sample holds 130,000 to 150,000 clones; 85% are singletons and the top ten take roughly 2.9%. The specimen sequenced was peripheral blood. The receptors shown here come from a woman in her 40s with active or convalescent COVID-19.

Turning to this clone: This sample includes further DNA sequences coding for the same CDR3. The genes are TRBV7-2 and TRBJ1-2, with 8 bases lining up with TRBD1. The CDR3 contains 14 residues. Per the germline V gene, CDR1 is SGHTA and CDR2 is FQGNSA. V trimming: 1 base; J trimming: 4 bases; junction bases outside the gene matches: 2. This CDR3 is CASSLGTGGYGYTF. Written as DNA, the CDR3 is TGTGCCAGCAGCTTAGGAACAGGGGGCTATGGCTACACCTTC.

This clone has only a few counts. The J gene is TRBJ2-1, the V gene TRBV19, with 10 bases fitting TRBD2. The V segment lost 0 bases and the J segment 4 bases; nucleotides outside the gene matches: 6. The CDR3 runs 17 residues. Germline loops: CDR1 LNHDA, CDR2 SQIVND (reference sequence). Here the CDR3 reads CASSIEMVAGGYNEQFF. The CDR3 coding sequence is TGTGCCAGTAGTATAGAAATGGTAGCGGGGGGATACAATGAGCAGTTCTTC.

This clone turned up a few times. The chain carries TRBV7-2 and TRBJ2-7; 7 nucleotides agree with TRBD2. From germline, CDR1 is SGHTA and CDR2 FQGNSA. CDR3 length equals 15 residues. V gave up 7 bases and J gave up 0 bases; unmatched junction bases: 9. The DNA for the CDR3 is TGTGCCAGCACCCCGTACGGGGGGATCTCCTACGAGCAGTACTTC. Protein sequence: CASTPYGGISYEQYF. The variable domain in full, with the rest retrieved from reference TRBV7-2 and TRBJ2-7, is GAGVSQSPSNKVTEKGKDVELRCDPISGHTALYWYRQSLGQGLEFLIYFQGNSAPDKSGLPSDRFSAERTGGSVSTLTIQRTQQEDSAVYLCASTPYGGISYEQYFGPGTRLTVT.

This clone was seen a handful of times. The V gene is TRBV6-5, the J gene TRBJ1-4, with D perhaps matching TRBD1 (6 bases). V lost 6 bases and J 8 bases, leaving 19 bases between the germline ends. The germline V gene encodes CDR1 MNHEY and CDR2 SVGAGI. This CDR3 has 15 amino acids. CDR3 in amino acids: CASRLTSGAGEKLFF. CDR3 bases: TGTGCCAGCAGACTCACCTCAGGGGCGGGCGAAAAACTGTTTTTT.

The gene calls are TRBV5-6 and TRBJ2-7, with 12 bases matching TRBD2. The J segment lost 3 bases and the V segment lost 0 bases, leaving 7 bases of the junction unmatched. The CDR3 consists of 17 residues. Looked up from germline, CDR1 is SGHDT and CDR2 is YYEEEE. CDR3 DNA sequence: TGTGCCAGCAGCTTGGGTCCTAGCGGGAGGGCCGGCTACGAGCAGTACTTC. Amino acid sequence: CASSLGPSGRAGYEQYF.

The chain is built from TRBV4-3 and TRBJ2-3, with 12 bases matching TRBD2. The J segment lost 0 bases and the V segment lost 0 bases, leaving 1 base of the junction unmatched. The germline V gene encodes CDR1 LGHNA and CDR2 YSLEER. CDR3 length equals 17 residues. DNA of the CDR3: TGCGCCAGCAGCCAAGAAGGACTAGCGGGAAGCACAGATACGCAGTATTTT. Translated, it gives CASSQEGLAGSTDTQYF.

The rearrangement uses TRBV27 and TRBJ1-5, with D possibly TRBD1 on 6 matching bases. Germline CDR1 and CDR2: MNHEY and SMNVEV (reference sequence). The length of the CDR3 is 15 residues. V dropped 6 bases and J dropped 5 bases, with 17 bases sitting between them. CDR3 nucleotides: TGTGCCAGCAGGCCGGGACATATTGTGGATCAGCCCCAGCATTTT. Translation: CASRPGHIVDQPQHF.